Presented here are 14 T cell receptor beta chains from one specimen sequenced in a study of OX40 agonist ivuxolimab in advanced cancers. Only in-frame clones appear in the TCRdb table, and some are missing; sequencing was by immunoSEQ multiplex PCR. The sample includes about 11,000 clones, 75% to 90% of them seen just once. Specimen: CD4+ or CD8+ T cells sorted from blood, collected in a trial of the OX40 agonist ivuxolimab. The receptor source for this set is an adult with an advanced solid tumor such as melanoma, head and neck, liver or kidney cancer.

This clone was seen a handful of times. CDR3 amino acids: CASSLMGGAQYF. The CDR3 nucleotides are TGTGCCAGCAGTTTGATGGGGGGGGCACAGTACTTC. The chain carries TRBV27 and TRBJ2-5; possibly TRBD2 for D (7 bases). This CDR3 region has 12 residues. CDR1 is MNHEY, CDR2 SMNVEV, per germline (reference sequence). V was pared by 3 bases and J by 11 bases, with 13 bases between.

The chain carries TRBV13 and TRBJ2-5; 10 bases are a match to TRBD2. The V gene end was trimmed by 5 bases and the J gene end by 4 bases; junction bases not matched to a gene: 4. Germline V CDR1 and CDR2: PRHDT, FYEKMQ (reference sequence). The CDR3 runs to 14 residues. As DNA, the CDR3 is TGTGCCAGCAGCCCCCGGACTAGCGGAGAGACCCAGTACTTC. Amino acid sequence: CASSPRTSGETQYF.

CDR3 loop: CASSQGTGIVMNTEAFF. The CDR3 DNA sequence: TGCGCCAGCAGCCAAGGCACAGGAATTGTTATGAACACTGAAGCTTTCTTT. The rearrangement uses TRBV4-1 and TRBJ1-1, with D tentatively TRBD1 (5 bases). V lost 1 base, J lost 0 bases, and 15 bases lay in between. CDR1 MGHRA and CDR2 YSYEKL come from the germline V gene. This CDR3 is 17 amino acids long.

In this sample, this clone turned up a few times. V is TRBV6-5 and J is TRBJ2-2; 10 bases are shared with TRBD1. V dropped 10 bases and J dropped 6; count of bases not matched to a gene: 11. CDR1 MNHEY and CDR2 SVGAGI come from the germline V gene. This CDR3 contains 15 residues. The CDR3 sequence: CATDHGTGDSGELFF. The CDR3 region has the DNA TGTGCCACCGACCACGGGACAGGGGACTCCGGGGAGCTGTTTTTT.

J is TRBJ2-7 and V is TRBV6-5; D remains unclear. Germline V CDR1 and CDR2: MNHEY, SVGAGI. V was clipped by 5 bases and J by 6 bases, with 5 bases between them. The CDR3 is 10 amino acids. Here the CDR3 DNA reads TGTGCCAGCAGTACGGTCGAGCAGTACTTC. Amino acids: CASSTVEQYF.

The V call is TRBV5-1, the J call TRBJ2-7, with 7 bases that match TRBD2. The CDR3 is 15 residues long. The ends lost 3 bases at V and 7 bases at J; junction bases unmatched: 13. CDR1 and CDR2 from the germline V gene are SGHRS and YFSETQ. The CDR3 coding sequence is TGCGCCAGCAGCTCATATAGCGGATCGGGGGGAGAGCAGTACTTC. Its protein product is CASSSYSGSGGEQYF.

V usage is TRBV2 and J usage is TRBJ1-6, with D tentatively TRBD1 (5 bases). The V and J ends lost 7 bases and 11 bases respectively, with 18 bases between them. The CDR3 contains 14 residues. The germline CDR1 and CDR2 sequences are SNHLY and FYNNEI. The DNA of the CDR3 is TGTGCCAGCATCGAAATAGCAGGGATTGCACCCCTCCACTTT. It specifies CASIEIAGIAPLHF.

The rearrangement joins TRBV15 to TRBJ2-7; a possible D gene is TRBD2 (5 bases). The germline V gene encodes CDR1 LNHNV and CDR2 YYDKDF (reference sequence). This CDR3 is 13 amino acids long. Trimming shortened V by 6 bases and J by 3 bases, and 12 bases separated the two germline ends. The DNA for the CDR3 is TGTGCCACCAGTAGTGGACTGAACTACGAGCAGTACTTC. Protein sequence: CATSSGLNYEQYF. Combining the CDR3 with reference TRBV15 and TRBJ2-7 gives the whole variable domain DAMVIQNPRYQVTQFGKPVTLSCSQTLNHNVMYWYQQKSSQAPKLLFHYYDKDFNNEADTPDNFQSRRPNTSFCFLDIRSPGLGDTAMYLCATSSGLNYEQYFGPGTRLTVT.

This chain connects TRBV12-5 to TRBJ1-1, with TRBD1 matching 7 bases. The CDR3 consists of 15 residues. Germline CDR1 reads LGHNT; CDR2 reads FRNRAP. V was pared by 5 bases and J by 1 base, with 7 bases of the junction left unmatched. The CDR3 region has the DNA TGTGCTAGTGGTCATACCGGGACAGCGAACACTGAAGCTTTCTTT. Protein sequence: CASGHTGTANTEAFF.

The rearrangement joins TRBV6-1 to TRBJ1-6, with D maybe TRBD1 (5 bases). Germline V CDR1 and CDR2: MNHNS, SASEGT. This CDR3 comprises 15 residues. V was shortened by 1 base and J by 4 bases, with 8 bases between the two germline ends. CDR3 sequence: CASSEVAGYNSPLHF. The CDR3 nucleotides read TGTGCCAGCAGTGAAGTGGCAGGGTATAATTCACCCCTCCACTTT.

The CDR3 reads CASSIGGYNEQFF. DNA for the CDR3: TGTGCCAGTAGTATTGGGGGGTACAATGAGCAGTTCTTC. This sequence joins TRBV19 and TRBJ2-1, with D tentatively TRBD2 (6 bases). There are 13 residues in the CDR3. Germline V gene data show CDR1 as LNHDA and CDR2 as SQIVND (reference sequence). Trimming removed 3 bases from V and 4 bases from J, with 7 bases in between.

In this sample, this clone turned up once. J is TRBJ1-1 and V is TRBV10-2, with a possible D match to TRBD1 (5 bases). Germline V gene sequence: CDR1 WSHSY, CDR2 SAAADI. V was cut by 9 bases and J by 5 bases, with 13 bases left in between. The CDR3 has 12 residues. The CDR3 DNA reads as TGCGCCAGTACGGATGGGGGAACTGAAGCTTTCTTT. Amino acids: CASTDGGTEAFF.

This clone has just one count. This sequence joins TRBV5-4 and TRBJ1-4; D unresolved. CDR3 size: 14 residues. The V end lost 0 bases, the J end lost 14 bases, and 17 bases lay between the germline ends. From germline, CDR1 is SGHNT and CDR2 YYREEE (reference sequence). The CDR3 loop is CASSLDDRPDLLFF. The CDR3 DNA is TGTGCCAGCAGCTTGGACGATCGCCCCGACCTGCTGTTTTTT.

The CDR3 sequence is CASSLGGGQEAFF. The CDR3 DNA is TGCGCCAGCAGCTTGGGGGGAGGGCAGGAAGCTTTCTTT. The V and J genes are TRBV5-1 and TRBJ1-1, with no clear D. V lost 0 bases and J 8 bases, leaving 11 bases between the germline ends. The CDR3 is 13 residues long. Germline values: CDR1 SGHRS, CDR2 YFSETQ.